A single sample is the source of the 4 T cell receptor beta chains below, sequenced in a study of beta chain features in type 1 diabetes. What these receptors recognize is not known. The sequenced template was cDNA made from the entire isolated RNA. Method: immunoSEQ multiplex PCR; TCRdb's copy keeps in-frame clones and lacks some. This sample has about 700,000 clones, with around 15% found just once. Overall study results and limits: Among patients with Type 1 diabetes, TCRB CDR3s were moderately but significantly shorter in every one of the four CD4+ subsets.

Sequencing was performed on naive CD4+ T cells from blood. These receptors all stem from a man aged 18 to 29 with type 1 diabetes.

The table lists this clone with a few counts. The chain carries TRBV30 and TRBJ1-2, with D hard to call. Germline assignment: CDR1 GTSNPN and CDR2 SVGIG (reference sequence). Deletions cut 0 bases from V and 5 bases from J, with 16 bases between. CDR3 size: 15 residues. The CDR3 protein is CAWSVLVGWSYGYTF. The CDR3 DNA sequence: TGTGCCTGGAGTGTGCTTGTAGGGTGGAGTTATGGCTACACCTTC.

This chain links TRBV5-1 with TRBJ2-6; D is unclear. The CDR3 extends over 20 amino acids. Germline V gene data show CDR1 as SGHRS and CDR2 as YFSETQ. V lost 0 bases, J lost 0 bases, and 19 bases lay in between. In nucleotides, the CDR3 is TGCGCCAGCAGCTTGGCCGTTTGGAACGGCAGCCGCTCTGGGGCCAACGTCCTGACTTTC. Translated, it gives CASSLAVWNGSRSGANVLTF.

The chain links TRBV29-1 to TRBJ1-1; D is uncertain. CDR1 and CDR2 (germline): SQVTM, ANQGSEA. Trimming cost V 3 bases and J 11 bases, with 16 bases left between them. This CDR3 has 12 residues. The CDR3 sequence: CSVEVSRRGAFF. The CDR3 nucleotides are TGCAGCGTTGAGGTTTCCCGGCGTGGCGCTTTCTTT.

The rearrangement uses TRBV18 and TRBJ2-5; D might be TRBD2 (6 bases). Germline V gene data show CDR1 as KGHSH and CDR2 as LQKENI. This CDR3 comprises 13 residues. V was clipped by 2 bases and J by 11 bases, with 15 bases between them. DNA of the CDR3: TGTGCCAGCTCACCAGGCTTGCGGGATGCTCAGTACTTC. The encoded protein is CASSPGLRDAQYF.